This entry describes one T cell receptor beta chain. It has no known antigen specificity. No qualities accompany the bases; no much larger clone lies one base away. TCR sequencing with the immunoSEQ assay provided the T-cell fraction in tumor and uninvolved lung tissue. The paper's data handling went like this. For survival analysis, patients were split into high (upper tertile) and low (lower two tertiles) T-cell fraction groups and compared by log-rank test. A signed-rank test was used to check for differences in T-cell fraction between paired tumor and uninvolved lung. This immuneACCESS table, as held by TCRdb, lists in-frame sequences with V and J called but not all clones. Of the missing ones, under half trace to an unresolved V gene in checked studies; the others have no known cause. V and J calls and clone size follow that table, whereas D and trimming were derived from the DNA. The sample records 9,500 to 15,000 clones, 60% to 85% of which are singletons. The ten largest make up less than 20% of the sample.

CDR1 and CDR2 are drawn from the germline V gene (reference sequence): DFQATT, SNEGSKA. Counted from cysteine to phenylalanine, this CDR3 has 11 amino acids. Only CDR3 DNA remains: 33 bases, in frame from the first base. Trimming at the junction amounts to 7 bases on V and 5 bases on J, and the germline ends lie 8 bases apart. The data belong to a study of tumor-infiltrating lymphocytes in localized non-small cell lung cancer (dated by TCRdb to the early 2020s). Concerning the study at large: Patients whose samples were collected after neoadjuvant chemotherapy, as well as both smokers and never-smokers and several histologies, were included in the cohort. Resected tumor tissue and uninvolved lung tissue described as non-adjacent to the tumor were contributed by each patient, with both tissues obtained from the same patient. TCR sequencing was one of several integrated assays, alongside flow cytometry, multiplex immunofluorescence, RNA-seq, exome sequencing and proteomics, applied to the same patients. The overall ICON cohort was composed of around 150 surgical patients with localized non-small cell lung cancer whose tumors were resected. For approximately 50 patients, immunoSEQ T-cell fraction was compared between paired tumor and uninvolved lung. What the study reported, not specific to this receptor: TCRbeta sequencing supported higher T cell infiltration in tumors than in uninvolved lung tissue, consistent with immunofluorescence CD3 counts. Assay coverage varied across patients depending on available tissue quantity, so only a subset of the cohort had TCR sequencing. Because different assays used different pieces of the same tissue, technical variation could not be distinguished from intratumor heterogeneity. TCR-derived T-cell fraction did not differ between the flow cytometry-defined immunotypes IM1 (good prognosis) and IM2 (poor prognosis).

ICON enrollment began in April 2016, and the last patient was enrolled in 2018. From a subcohort of 75 to 90 patients, fresh tumor and matched uninvolved tissue were collected for in-depth immune analyses, including TCR sequencing. No cell sorting was done, and TCR sequencing was instead run on DNA isolated from bulk tissue. The sample comprised uninvolved lung tissue not adjacent to the tumor. The chain was built from TRBV20-1 and TRBJ1-4; a confident D gene designation cannot be given. The TCR was taken from a human donor with non-small cell lung cancer. The CDR3 has the sequence CSVSTNEKLFF. The DNA is TGCAGTGTCTCTACGAATGAAAAACTGTTTTTT.